Listed below are T cell receptor beta chains from one sample, sequenced in a study of radiotherapy plus CTLA-4 blockade in lung cancer. Measured with immunoSEQ multiplex PCR; TCRdb has only the in-frame clones, and not every one. The table includes 40,000 to 45,000 clones, 65% to 75% detected once. The sample consisted of peripheral blood, taken from a patient treated with radiotherapy plus ipilimumab. Source of these receptors: a human donor with non-small cell lung cancer who had stable disease on radiotherapy plus ipilimumab. The CDR3 runs from the conserved cysteine through the conserved F or W. A D gene is named only where the DNA matches it firmly. Not all rows give a size; the values are once, few, many and, for expanded clones, a class.

v_gene,abundance,j_gene,d_gene,CDR3nt,CDR3aa
TRBV6-1,NA,TRBJ1-6,TRBD1,TGTGCCAGCAACCATGGACAGGGGTATAATTCACCCCTCCACTTT,CASNHGQGYNSPLHF
TRBV2,NA,TRBJ1-1,TRBD1,TGTGCCAGCAGTTGGGACAGGGGGCGAGGTGGTGCTTTCTTT,CASSWDRGRGGAFF
TRBV5-4,NA,TRBJ2-6,NA,TGTGCCAGCAGCCAATCTGGGGCCAACGTCCTGACTTTC,CASSQSGANVLTF
TRBV12-5,NA,TRBJ2-3,TRBD1,TGTGCTAGTGGTTTAGGCTGGGACAGCTTCACAGATACGCAGTATTTT,CASGLGWDSFTDTQYF
TRBV6-5,NA,TRBJ1-1,NA,TGTGCCAGCAGGACAGTGAGGCACACTGAAGCTTTCTTT,CASRTVRHTEAFF
TRBV6-1,NA,TRBJ2-7,NA,TGTGCCAGCAGCTCAGTCCGTTACGAGCAGTACTTC,CASSSVRYEQYF
TRBV12-5,NA,TRBJ2-3,NA,TGTGCTAGTGGTTTGACTAGAGATACGCAGTATTTT,CASGLTRDTQYF
TRBV27,few,TRBJ1-1,NA,TGTGCCAGCAGTTTATCGAGAGGGATGGGGACTGAAGCTTTCTTT,CASSLSRGMGTEAFF
TRBV5-1,few,TRBJ2-1,TRBD2,TGCGCCAGCAGCTTGGCCCTTACGGGGGGGAGCTCCTACAATGAGCAGTTCTTC,CASSLALTGGSSYNEQFF
TRBV7-2,NA,TRBJ2-1,TRBD2,TGTGCCAGCAGCTTACCGTTGGGTCAAGCGGGGTCGCCCTACAATGAGCAGTTCTTC,CASSLPLGQAGSPYNEQFF
TRBV6-1,few,TRBJ2-2,NA,TGTGCCAGCAGTGCACAATCGGGGGGCCATTTTTTCGGGGAGCTGTTTTTT,CASSAQSGGHFFGELFF
TRBV30,NA,TRBJ1-6,TRBD1,TGTGCCTGGAGTGGAAACAGGGGGCGAGTTTCACCCCTCCACTTT,CAWSGNRGRVSPLHF
TRBV19,NA,TRBJ2-6,NA,TGTGCCAGTAGTATTAGGTGGCAGGTCTCTGGGGCCAACGTCCTGACTTTC,CASSIRWQVSGANVLTF
TRBV5-8,NA,TRBJ2-2,NA,TGTGCCAGCAGCTTGTATCAGGGTACAGCCGCCGGGGAGCTGTTTTTT,CASSLYQGTAAGELFF
TRBV4-1,NA,TRBJ2-3,TRBD1,TGCGCCAGCAGCCCGACAGGGCTTACGCAGTATTTT,CASSPTGLTQYF
TRBV6-6,NA,TRBJ2-6,TRBD1,TGTGCCAGCAGAACAGGGGGAACAGGGGCCAACGTCCTGACTTTC,CASRTGGTGANVLTF
TRBV10-2,NA,TRBJ2-5,TRBD2,TGCGCCAGCAGTGAGTCGACGATGATAGCGGGGGGGTTCCGGGAGACCCAGTACTTC,CASSESTMIAGGFRETQYF
TRBV5-1,NA,TRBJ1-4,NA,TGCGCCAGCAGCCCTGGGGGGGTCGGTGAAAAACTGTTTTTT,CASSPGGVGEKLFF
TRBV19,NA,TRBJ2-7,TRBD2,TGTGCCAGCCGGCCAGCGGGGAGTCCTACCGAGCAGTACTTC,CASRPAGSPTEQYF
TRBV2,NA,TRBJ2-1,TRBD2,TGTGCCAGCAGTGAAGAACGGGGGGGGGCCAACAATGAGCAGTTCTTC,CASSEERGGANNEQFF
TRBV6-5,NA,TRBJ2-3,NA,TGTGCCAGCAGTCACCGTTCCGCAGGCGCAGATACGCAGTATTTT,CASSHRSAGADTQYF
TRBV2,few,TRBJ1-4,NA,TGTGCCAGCAGTGTTCTTCCCCCAGGGCTGGGTGAAAAACTGTTTTTT,CASSVLPPGLGEKLFF
TRBV5-1,many,TRBJ1-3,TRBD1,TGCGCCAGCAGCCCGGGACAGTCCGATGGAAACACCATATATTTT,CASSPGQSDGNTIYF
TRBV2,once,TRBJ1-3,NA,TGTGCCAGCAGTGATAACTTACCCTCTGGAAACACCATATATTTT,CASSDNLPSGNTIYF
TRBV29-1,few,TRBJ1-2,TRBD1,TGCAGCGATAAGAGGGACAGGGCGTGGGGCTACACCTTC,CSDKRDRAWGYTF
TRBV30,NA,TRBJ1-1,NA,TGTGCCTGGAGTCCCGGGGGGACCGTGAGGACTGAAGCTTTCTTT,CAWSPGGTVRTEAFF
TRBV5-6,NA,TRBJ2-5,TRBD2,TGTGCCAGCAGCCCTAGCGGGGGGGGAGTAGAGACCCAGTACTTC,CASSPSGGGVETQYF
TRBV7-9,NA,TRBJ2-7,NA,TGTGCCAGCAGCTTAGTTCTGGGGGGGCAGACCTACGAGCAGTACTTC,CASSLVLGGQTYEQYF
TRBV15,NA,TRBJ1-1,NA,TGTGCCACCAGCAGAGATACTATACAGGTTAACACTGAAGCTTTCTTT,CATSRDTIQVNTEAFF
TRBV11-2,NA,TRBJ1-5,NA,TGTGCCAGCAGCTCGCTAGGGCCCCAGCATTTT,CASSSLGPQHF
TRBV11-3,few,TRBJ1-6,TRBD1,TGTGCCAGCAGCTTAGGTCGGACAGGGAGTAAGGCACCCCTCCACTTT,CASSLGRTGSKAPLHF
TRBV5-8,NA,TRBJ1-4,NA,TGTGCCAGCAGCTTGCTTCTCCGGGGAACTAATGAAAAACTGTTTTTT,CASSLLLRGTNEKLFF
TRBV9,NA,TRBJ1-2,TRBD1,TGTGCCAGCAGCGTACGGACAGGGAACTATGGCTACACCTTC,CASSVRTGNYGYTF
TRBV29-1,once,TRBJ1-5,TRBD1,TGCAGCGCCGGACAGGGGCCCGATCAGCCCCAGCATTTT,CSAGQGPDQPQHF
TRBV19,NA,TRBJ2-7,TRBD1,TGTGCCAGTAGTATCGGCGCCTGGACAGGGGGAAACGAGCAGTACTTC,CASSIGAWTGGNEQYF
TRBV19,few,TRBJ1-5,TRBD1,TGTGCCAGTACTATACAGGGGGTTTATCAGCCCCAGCATTTT,CASTIQGVYQPQHF
TRBV2,NA,TRBJ2-7,TRBD2,TGTGCCACATCGGAGGGGACTAGCGAGACTTACGAGCAGTACTTC,CATSEGTSETYEQYF
TRBV7-2,NA,TRBJ2-2,NA,TGTGCCTCCCGGACAGCTAACACCGGGGAGCTGTTTTTT,CASRTANTGELFF
TRBV2,few,TRBJ2-7,NA,TGTGCCAGCAGCAGGTACGACGAGCAGTACTTC,CASSRYDEQYF
TRBV5-8,NA,TRBJ1-4,NA,TGTGCCAGCAGCTTGGGGCCAGGGGATGGGGAAAAACTGTTTTTT,CASSLGPGDGEKLFF